The present T cell receptor (beta chain) was sequenced within a study of T cells in Graves' hyperthyroidism and ophthalmopathy. Study observations and caveats: Most thyroid clonotypes expanded above 0.001 appeared in blood too. A model built on 13 V-J features separated ophthalmopathy from stable hyperthyroidism.

This clonotype has only a few counts. The antigen is undetermined. The CDR3 contains 16 residues. The germline CDR1 and CDR2 sequences are SQVTM and ANQGSEA. V was pared by 0 bases and J by 3 bases, with 7 bases of the junction left unmatched. RNA transcripts yielded amplified TCR beta CDR3 regions. An initial round of RT-PCR targeting the TCR CDR3 relied on the HTBI primer set. TCRdb independently ran MiXCR on the multiplex PCR reads; one entry per CDR3 protein. There are 600,000 or so distinct CDR3 sequences in the sample; 46% occur only once, and about 8.2% lies in the top ten. The J gene is TRBJ2-2, the V gene TRBV29-1; TRBD1 agrees at 7 bases. Sequenced input: peripheral blood or thyroid tissue (not recorded which). This sequence was found in a woman in her late teens or twenties with Graves' hyperthyroidism. The CDR3 here is CSVEERGGEYTGELFF. CDR3 sequence (DNA): TGCAGCGTTGAAGAACGAGGGGGCGAATACACCGGGGAGCTGTTTTTT.